This TCR beta chain was sequenced for a study of T cells in Graves' hyperthyroidism and ophthalmopathy. The CDR3 spans 14 residues. V gave up 2 bases and J gave up 5 bases; unmatched junction bases: 5. CDR1 is SEHNR and CDR2 is FQNEAQ in the germline V gene (reference sequence). General study points: Blood also held most thyroid clonotypes expanded beyond 0.001.

RNA transcripts provided the source from which TCR beta CDR3 regions were amplified. TCR CDR3 regions were first amplified by RT-PCR with HTBI primers. TCRdb re-derived calls from the multiplex PCR reads in MiXCR, one entry per CDR3 protein. Of hundreds of thousands of distinct CDR3 sequences listed, about a sixth are singletons. This clonotype was picked up many times. Its antigen is not known. Lactation, pregnancy, other autoimmune disease or uncontrolled infection excluded patients. The specimen sequenced was blood. V usage is TRBV7-9 and J usage is TRBJ1-2; 7 bases are a match to TRBD1. The clonotype originates from a woman aged 25 to 39 with Graves' hyperthyroidism. For the CDR3, the DNA is TGTGCCAGCAGCTTAAGTAACAGGGGATATGGCTACACCTTC. Translation: CASSLSNRGYGYTF. Full variable domain (remainder filled in from reference TRBV7-9 and TRBJ1-2): DTGVSQNPRHKITKRGQNVTFRCDPISEHNRLYWYRQTLGQGPEFLTYFQNEAQLEKSRLLSDRFSAERPKGSFSTLEIQRTEQGDSAMYLCASSLSNRGYGYTFGSGTRLTVV.